The 8 T cell receptor beta chains given below trace back to one sample, sequenced in a study of neurological immune-mediated disorders. The time point: technical triplicate 1. TCRdb fed the 5' RACE reads into MiXCR, producing one record per CDR3 protein. The table records approximately 36,000 distinct CDR3 sequences, over 8.5% of them present only once. The sample was PBMCs. Receptor source: a man in his 60s with HTLV-1-associated myelopathy (HAM/TSP).

As to this clonotype: A read error may explain this, as a much larger clone is one base away. The chain joins TRBV4-2 to TRBJ2-2; 12 bases align to TRBD2. This CDR3 comprises 16 residues. The germline V gene has CDR1 LGHNA and CDR2 YNFKEQ. CDR3 sequence: CASSQGGLAGTVELFF. The CDR3 bases are TGTGCCAGCAGCCAAGGGGGACTAGCGGGCACCGTGGAGCTGTTTTTT.

In its sample, this clonotype was seen many times. The V gene is TRBV2, the J gene TRBJ1-5, with D hard to call. This CDR3 is 13 amino acids long. With 1 base removed from V and 7 bases from J, the gap between germline ends came to 8 bases. Germline V lookup: CDR1 SNHLY, CDR2 FYNNEI. The CDR3 loop reads CASSEGRRQPQHF. The CDR3 nucleotides are TGTGCCAGCAGTGAAGGCAGAAGACAGCCCCAGCATTTT.

This clonotype has at least ten counts. The chain combines TRBV15 with TRBJ1-4, with a weak D call TRBD1 (5 bases). Germline V gives CDR1 LNHNV, CDR2 YYDKDF (reference sequence). The CDR3 has 17 amino acids. The ends were cut back, 3 bases at V and 5 bases at J, with 19 bases in the middle. The chain's CDR3 is CATSRSGPGPRNEKLFF. For the CDR3, the DNA is TGTGCCACCAGCAGGAGTGGCCCAGGGCCCAGAAATGAAAAACTGTTTTTT.

Many counts were recorded for this clonotype. The genes are TRBV5-1 and TRBJ2-1; no clear D. Per the germline V gene, CDR1 is SGHRS and CDR2 is YFSETQ. Trimming cost V 2 bases and J 4 bases, with 16 bases left between them. The CDR3 length is 16 residues. DNA of the CDR3: TGCGCCAGCAGCTTAAGAGTAGCCCTTTCGTACAATGAGCAGTTCTTC. Amino acid sequence: CASSLRVALSYNEQFF.

This clonotype was observed at least ten times. This sequence joins TRBV7-2 and TRBJ2-1, with TRBD2 matching 7 bases. Germline V CDR1 and CDR2: SGHTA, FQGNSA. The CDR3 loop spans 19 amino acids. Trimming took 5 bases from V and 0 from J; bases not matched to a gene: 16. Written as DNA, the CDR3 is TGTGCCAGCAGCCAAAGTTTCGCGGGGCTAGCGGTCTCCTACAATGAGCAGTTCTTC. Protein product: CASSQSFAGLAVSYNEQFF.

The sample holds many counts of this clonotype. The chain combines TRBV29-1 with TRBJ2-5; D assignment may be TRBD1 or TRBD2 (5 bases each). This CDR3 has 13 amino acids. The germline V and J ends were trimmed by 7 bases and 1 base, with 13 bases remaining between them. Germline values: CDR1 SQVTM, CDR2 ANQGSEA. CDR3 sequence reads: CSGGGDGQETQYF. Here the CDR3 DNA reads TGCAGCGGGGGTGGGGACGGCCAAGAGACCCAGTACTTC.

Many counts were recorded for this clonotype. This chain connects TRBV19 to TRBJ2-7, with 12 positions matching TRBD2. The V segment lost 4 bases and the J segment 1 base; nucleotides outside the gene matches: 5. The CDR3 spans 16 residues. CDR1 is LNHDA, CDR2 SQIVND, per germline (reference sequence). CDR3 in DNA: TGTGCCAGTAGTACAATACTAGCGGGAGGTTCCTACGAGCAGTACTTC. Translating gives CASSTILAGGSYEQYF.

This clonotype was recorded at least ten times. The rearrangement links TRBV12-3 or TRBV12-4 to TRBJ1-5; unclear D gene. The CDR3 consists of 15 residues. V was cut by 5 bases and J by 3 bases, with 14 bases left in between. The CDR3 DNA sequence: TGTGCCAGCAGTCCGATGGCGTCGAACAATCAGCCCCAGCATTTT. Translation gives CASSPMASNNQPQHF.